What follows are 15 T cell receptor beta chains derived from one specimen sequenced in a study of T cell repertoires in cytomegalovirus infection. Their cognate antigens are unknown. TCRdb analysed the reads with MiXCR anew, one entry per CDR3 protein. The sample carries 450,000 to 650,000 distinct CDR3 sequences, about 39% recorded once. The sample in question was cultured PBMCs, obtained from culture after CMV antigen stimulation. The receptors derive from a human donor in good health (CMV status not recorded). Some clones in this sample may be carry-over from other donors' samples.

The chain carries TRBV7-2 and TRBJ2-5; no clear D. V lost 5 bases to trimming and J lost 4 bases, with 17 bases between them. Germline CDR1 is SGHTA and CDR2 is FQGNSA. This CDR3 has 15 amino acids. The CDR3 is CASSRTRSLVETQYF. As DNA, the CDR3 is TGTGCCAGCAGCCGCACCCGCTCCCTGGTAGAGACCCAGTACTTC. The full variable domain, rest sourced from reference TRBV7-2 and TRBJ2-5, is GAGVSQSPSNKVTEKGKDVELRCDPISGHTALYWYRQSLGQGLEFLIYFQGNSAPDKSGLPSDRFSAERTGGSVSTLTIQRTQQEDSAVYLCASSRTRSLVETQYFGPGTRLLVL.

The chain has TRBV2 and TRBJ1-5, with D possibly TRBD1 on 5 matching bases. The germline V gene encodes CDR1 SNHLY and CDR2 FYNNEI. Trimming took 4 bases from V and 3 from J, leaving 10 bases between them. The CDR3 extends over 14 amino acids. The CDR3 DNA reads as TGTGCCAGCAGTGGGGCAGGGTACAATCAGCCCCAGCATTTT. It translates to CASSGAGYNQPQHF.

The chain joins TRBV28 to TRBJ1-2; 7 bases fit TRBD1. V shed 5 bases, J shed 2 bases, and the junction held 11 bases outside the gene matches. Germline loops: CDR1 MDHEN, CDR2 SYDVKM. The CDR3 sequence is 16 residues long. CDR3 region: CASSSSGQAPNYGYTF. CDR3 DNA sequence: TGTGCCAGCAGTAGTAGTGGACAGGCACCAAACTATGGCTACACCTTC.

The chain recombines TRBV6-8 with TRBJ2-1; unclear D gene. The CDR3 is made up of 15 amino acids. V gave up 6 bases and J gave up 3 bases, with 15 bases separating them. CDR1 is MNHGY, CDR2 SAAAGT, per germline. CDR3 sequence: CASRKIKVYYNEQFF. In nucleotides, the CDR3 is TGTGCCAGCAGAAAAATAAAAGTCTACTACAATGAGCAGTTCTTC.

V and J are TRBV6-6 and TRBJ2-3, with D tentatively TRBD1 (5 bases). CDR3 length equals 16 residues. Germline V gene lookup returns CDR1 MNHNY and CDR2 SVGAGI (reference sequence). V was shortened by 5 bases and J by 5 bases, with 20 bases between the two germline ends. Here the CDR3 reads CASSPPRTRAKDTQYF. CDR3 coding DNA: TGTGCCAGCAGTCCCCCCCGGACAAGGGCGAAAGATACGCAGTATTTT.

This sequence joins TRBV7-9 and TRBJ2-5, with TRBD2 as a possible D gene (6 bases). The CDR3 totals 18 residues. CDR1 is SEHNR, CDR2 FQNEAQ, per germline (reference sequence). V was clipped by 3 bases and J by 3 bases, with 23 bases between them. CDR3 coding DNA: TGTGCCAGCAGCTTCGGTTGGGGGACTCTCTCGGCTAAAGAGACCCAGTACTTC. Its protein product is CASSFGWGTLSAKETQYF.

This chain joins TRBV6-2 or TRBV6-3 and TRBJ1-1; 8 bases fit TRBD1. This CDR3 contains 18 residues. Germline V gene lookup returns CDR1 MNHEY and CDR2 SVGEGT. The V and J ends lost 6 bases and 5 bases, in that order; junction bases with no gene match: 20. The CDR3 coding sequence is TGTGCCAGCAGCACCGACAGGGGATATTGGAGCGATAAGACTGAAGCTTTCTTT. Its translation: CASSTDRGYWSDKTEAFF.

CDR3 amino acids: CASSGGGGEKTEAFF. In DNA, the CDR3 is TGCGCCAGCAGCGGCGGGGGGGGGGAGAAAACTGAAGCTTTCTTT. The rearrangement links TRBV5-1 to TRBJ1-1, with D perhaps matching TRBD1 (5 bases). The CDR3 is made up of 15 amino acids. Trimming took 4 bases from V and 5 from J, leaving 18 bases between them. Germline V gene lookup returns CDR1 SGHRS and CDR2 YFSETQ.

This clonotype came up many times. This chain connects TRBV7-2 to TRBJ1-2, with a possible D match to TRBD1 (6 bases). Looked up from germline, CDR1 is SGHTA and CDR2 is FQGNSA. The CDR3 extends over 15 amino acids. The V gene lost 8 bases and the J gene lost 2 bases, with 18 bases spanning the gap. The CDR3 DNA reads as TGTGCCAGCGCCCGGGGGGCCTTGGACAACTATGGCTACACCTTC. This gives the protein CASARGALDNYGYTF.

This clonotype was seen a few times. The rearrangement uses TRBV27 and TRBJ1-1; possible D gene TRBD1, 5 bases. The CDR3 is 15 residues long. CDR1 and CDR2 from the germline V gene are MNHEY and SMNVEV (reference sequence). Trimming shortened V by 6 bases and J by 1 base, and 15 bases separated the two germline ends. CDR3 sequence: CASSPGTGPNTEAFF. For the CDR3, the DNA is TGTGCCAGCAGCCCCGGTACAGGCCCGAACACTGAAGCTTTCTTT.

This clonotype was recorded many times. This chain connects TRBV7-2 to TRBJ2-3, with 13 bases aligning to TRBD2. Germline assignment: CDR1 SGHTA and CDR2 FQGNSA. The CDR3 is made up of 16 amino acids. With 7 bases clipped from V and 6 bases from J, the junction kept 10 bases outside the gene matches. CDR3 sequence: CASKRGTSGRADTQYF. CDR3 DNA sequence: TGTGCCAGCAAACGTGGCACTAGCGGGAGGGCGGATACGCAGTATTTT.

The V gene is TRBV15, the J gene TRBJ2-1, with unresolved D. Trimming removed 2 bases at V and 0 bases at J, with 8 bases between. Germline assignment: CDR1 LNHNV and CDR2 YYDKDF (reference sequence). The CDR3 sequence is 15 residues long. The CDR3 region is CATSRSASSYNEQFF. In DNA, the CDR3 is TGTGCCACCAGCAGAAGCGCCAGCTCCTACAATGAGCAGTTCTTC.

The chain links TRBV12-3 or TRBV12-4 to TRBJ1-4; D is undetermined. V was shortened by 1 base and J by 7 bases, with 7 bases between the two germline ends. This CDR3 contains 13 residues. DNA for the CDR3: TGTGCCAGCAGTTTAGAAAGGAGTGAAAAACTGTTTTTT. It codes for CASSLERSEKLFF.

The chain joins TRBV7-4 to TRBJ1-2; maybe TRBD1 (5 bases). Germline V gene data show CDR1 as SGHVT and CDR2 as SQSDAQ. The length of the CDR3 is 14 residues. Deletions cut 8 bases from V and 5 bases from J, with 18 bases between. CDR3 bases: TGTGCCAGCCCCCTTCGCGTAGGGACGTATGGCTACACCTTC. It encodes CASPLRVGTYGYTF.

This chain connects TRBV7-4 to TRBJ2-1; TRBD1 aligns across 7 bases. The germline CDR1 and CDR2 sequences are SGHVT and SQSDAQ. The V and J ends lost 6 bases and 5 bases, in that order; junction bases with no gene match: 10. This CDR3 has 15 residues. The CDR3 region is CASSLTGFTNNEQFF. The CDR3 DNA reads TGTGCCAGCAGTTTGACAGGGTTTACCAACAATGAGCAGTTCTTC. Complete variable domain (other parts from reference TRBV7-4 and TRBJ2-1): GAGVSQSPRYKVAKRGRDVALRCDSISGHVTLYWYRQTLGQGSEVLTYSQSDAQRDKSGRPSGRFSAERPERSVSTLKIQRTEQGDSAVYLCASSLTGFTNNEQFFGPGTRLTVL.